These 5 T cell receptor beta chains were sequenced from one sample in a study of T cells in Graves' hyperthyroidism and ophthalmopathy. It was RNA transcripts that yielded the amplified TCR beta CDR3 regions. The TCR CDR3 first-round RT-PCR relied on the HTBI primer set. From the multiplex PCR reads, TCRdb called clonotypes with MiXCR, one entry per CDR3 protein. The sample contains around 520,000 distinct CDR3 sequences, roughly a quarter of which appear only once. The sequenced material came from blood. These receptors were obtained from a woman aged 25 to 39 with Graves' ophthalmopathy.

This clonotype was seen many times. This chain links TRBV12-3 or TRBV12-4 with TRBJ2-5; 7 bases line up with TRBD1. CDR3 length: 14 amino acids. The J segment lost 5 bases and the V segment lost 6 bases, leaving 9 bases of the junction unmatched. CDR3 residues: CASRLQGMSETQYF. Written as DNA, the CDR3 is TGTGCCAGCAGACTACAGGGGATGAGTGAGACCCAGTACTTC.

There are many counts of this clonotype. The V call is TRBV6-1, the J call TRBJ2-2; D gene uncertain. The CDR3 consists of 14 residues. Germline loops: CDR1 MNHNS, CDR2 SASEGT. The ends were cut back, 2 bases at V and 4 bases at J, with 8 bases in the middle. The CDR3 sequence: CASSEMGATGELFF. CDR3 nucleotides: TGTGCCAGCAGTGAAATGGGCGCCACCGGGGAGCTGTTTTTT.

This clonotype was counted at least ten times. The chain has TRBV24-1 and TRBJ1-2; D is perhaps TRBD1 (5 bases). V was pared by 9 bases and J by 7 bases, with 14 bases between. This CDR3 region has 12 residues. CDR1 KGHDR and CDR2 SFDVKD come from the germline V gene. DNA for the CDR3: TGTGCCACCCTTCCCAGGGCGTTTGGCTACACCTTC. Its protein is CATLPRAFGYTF.

This clonotype came up many times. This chain uses TRBV29-1 with TRBJ1-3; D might be TRBD1 (5 bases). The germline gives CDR1 SQVTM, CDR2 ANQGSEA. Deletions cut 7 bases from V and 0 bases from J, with 13 bases between. The CDR3 spans 14 residues. The CDR3 loop reads CSAKQDHSGNTIYF. The CDR3 DNA sequence: TGCAGCGCCAAACAGGACCACTCTGGAAACACCATATATTTT. The full variable domain, completed using reference TRBV29-1 and TRBJ1-3, is SAVISQKPSRDICQRGTSLTIQCQVDSQVTMMFWYRQQPGQSLTLIATANQGSEATYESGFVIDKFPISRPNLTFSTLTVSNMSPEDSSIYLCSAKQDHSGNTIYFGEGSWLTVV.

V and J are TRBV6-5 and TRBJ1-1; possible D gene TRBD1, 5 bases. Trimming removed 2 bases at V and 3 bases at J, with 10 bases between. Germline V gives CDR1 MNHEY, CDR2 SVGAGI. The CDR3 has 14 residues. CDR3: CASSYGGSDTEAFF. The CDR3 DNA reads as TGTGCCAGCAGTTACGGGGGATCGGACACTGAAGCTTTCTTT.